One T cell receptor (beta chain) is described in this entry. Unmatched junction bases numbered 7, after V lost 8 bases and J lost 3 bases. The V gene's germline CDR1 is SGDLS and CDR2 YYNGEE. CDR3 length: 14 residues. The data stem from a study of blood T cell repertoires in COVID-19. Study-wide background: COVID-19 samples, acute and convalescent, were from the United States, Italy and Spain. T cells, B-cell-depleted T cells, or PBMCs provided the cDNA or gDNA that served as material.

Per the authors' pipeline: Amplification of reference gene primers was used by the study to estimate nucleated cell counts. Generated by immunoSEQ multiplex PCR, the TCRdb table keeps only in-frame clones and is missing some. The D gene and trimming were derived from the DNA, and the V and J assignments and clone size from that table. The sample has tens of thousands of clones; roughly 79% are singletons. This chain connects TRBV9 to TRBJ1-3; 8 nucleotides match TRBD1. The sample consisted of peripheral blood. This sequence originates from a woman between 55 and 75 years old with acute or convalescent COVID-19. The CDR3 sequence is CASSGGAFGNTIYF. CDR3 nucleotides: TGTGCCAGTTCAGGGGGCGCATTTGGAAACACCATATATTTT.